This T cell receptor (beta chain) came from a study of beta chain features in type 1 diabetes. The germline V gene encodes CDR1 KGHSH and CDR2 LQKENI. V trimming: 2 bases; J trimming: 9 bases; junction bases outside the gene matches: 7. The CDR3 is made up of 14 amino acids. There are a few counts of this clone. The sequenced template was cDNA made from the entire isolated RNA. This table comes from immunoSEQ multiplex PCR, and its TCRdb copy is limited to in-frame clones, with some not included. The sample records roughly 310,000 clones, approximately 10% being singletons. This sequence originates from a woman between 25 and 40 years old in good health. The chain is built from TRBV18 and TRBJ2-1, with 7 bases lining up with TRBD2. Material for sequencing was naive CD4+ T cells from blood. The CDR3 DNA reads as TGTGCCAGCTCACCAAGGGACTACCGCGGTGAGCAGTTCTTC. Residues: CASSPRDYRGEQFF.